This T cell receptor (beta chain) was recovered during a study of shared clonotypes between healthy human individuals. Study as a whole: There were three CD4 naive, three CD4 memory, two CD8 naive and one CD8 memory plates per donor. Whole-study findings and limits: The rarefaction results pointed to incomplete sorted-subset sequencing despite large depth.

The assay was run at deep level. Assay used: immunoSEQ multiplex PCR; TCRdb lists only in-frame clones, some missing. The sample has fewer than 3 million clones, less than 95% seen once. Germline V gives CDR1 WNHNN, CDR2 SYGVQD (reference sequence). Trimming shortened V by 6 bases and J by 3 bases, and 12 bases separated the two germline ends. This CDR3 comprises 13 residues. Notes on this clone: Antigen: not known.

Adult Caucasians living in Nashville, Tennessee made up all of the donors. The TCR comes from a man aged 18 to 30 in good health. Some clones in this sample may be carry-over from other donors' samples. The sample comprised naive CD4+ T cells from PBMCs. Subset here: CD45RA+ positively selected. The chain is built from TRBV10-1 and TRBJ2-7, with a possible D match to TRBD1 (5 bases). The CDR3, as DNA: TGCGCCAGCAGCCCCCGCCAGGGCTACGAGCAGTACTTC. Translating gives CASSPRQGYEQYF.